Below, one TCR beta chain is given with its context. These data come from a study of blood T cell repertoires in COVID-19. Sequenced by immunoSEQ multiplex PCR; TCRdb stores in-frame clones only, minus some. In the table there are fewer than 200,000 clones, around four fifths of which are singletons. The TCR originated in a woman older than 75 with acute or convalescent COVID-19. The sample comprised peripheral blood.

The CDR3 loop is CASSYLDTANYGYTF. In DNA, the CDR3 is TGTGCCAGCAGTTACCTGGACACAGCGAACTATGGCTACACCTTC. The chain couples TRBV6-5 to TRBJ1-2; tentative D call: TRBD1 (5 bases). The CDR3 is 15 residues long. Germline CDR1 is MNHEY and CDR2 is SVGAGI. Trimming removed 2 bases at V and 2 bases at J, with 12 bases between.